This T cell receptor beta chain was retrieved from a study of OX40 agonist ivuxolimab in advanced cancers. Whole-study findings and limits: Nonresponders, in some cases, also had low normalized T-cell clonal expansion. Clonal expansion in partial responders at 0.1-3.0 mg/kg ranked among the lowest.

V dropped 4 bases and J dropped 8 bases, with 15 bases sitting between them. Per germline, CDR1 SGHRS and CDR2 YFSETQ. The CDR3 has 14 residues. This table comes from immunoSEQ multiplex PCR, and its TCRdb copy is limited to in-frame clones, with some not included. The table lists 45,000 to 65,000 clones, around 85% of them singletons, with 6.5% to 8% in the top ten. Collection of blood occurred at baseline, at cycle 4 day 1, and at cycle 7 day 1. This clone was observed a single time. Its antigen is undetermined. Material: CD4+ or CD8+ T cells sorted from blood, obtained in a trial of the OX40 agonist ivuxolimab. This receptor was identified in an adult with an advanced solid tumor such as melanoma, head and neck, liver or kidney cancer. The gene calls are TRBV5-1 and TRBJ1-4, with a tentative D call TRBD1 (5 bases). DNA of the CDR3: TGCGCCAGCAGCCCCCGGGACCCAGGCGAAAAACTGTTTTTT. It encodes CASSPRDPGEKLFF.